Presented here are 18 T cell receptor beta chains from one specimen sequenced in a study of regulatory T cells in long-lasting Graves disease. Building the TCR beta libraries relied on iRepertoire HTBI primers, and CDR3 regions underwent Arm-PCR. TCRdb analysed the multiplex PCR reads with MiXCR anew, one entry per CDR3 protein. The profile shows about 420,000 distinct CDR3 sequences, 20% to 25% of them singletons. The time point denotes: persistent/refractory GD, antithyroid drugs over 5 years with positive TRAb. RNA isolated from PBMCs was used to make the TCR library. Source: peripheral blood mononuclear cells (PBMCs), taken when the disease was refractory, from a patient treated with antithyroid drugs. All receptors derive from a female donor with Graves disease.

This clonotype was recorded a few times. The J gene is TRBJ1-5, the V gene TRBV11-3; possible D gene TRBD1, 5 bases. CDR3 length: 21 amino acids. V was shortened by 0 bases and J by 2 bases, with 26 bases between the two germline ends. Per germline, CDR1 SGHNT and CDR2 YENEEA. DNA for the CDR3: TGTGCCAGCAGCTTAGAAACGCCAAACGATCTCGGTGGGGGTGGCAATCAGCCCCAGCATTTT. Translation gives CASSLETPNDLGGGGNQPQHF.

This rearrangement joins TRBV5-1 to TRBJ2-1; 11 positions match TRBD2. V shed 0 bases and J 7 bases; nucleotides not matched to a gene: 3. The CDR3 spans 15 residues. The germline CDR1 and CDR2 sequences are SGHRS and YFSETQ. CDR3 DNA sequence: TGCGCCAGCAGCTTGGTAGCGGGAGGGTCTAATGAGCAGTTCTTC. Residues: CASSLVAGGSNEQFF.

The V gene is TRBV20-1, the J gene TRBJ2-7, with D possibly being TRBD1 (6 bases). Trimming stripped 5 bases from V and 2 bases from J, with 16 bases between. The V gene's germline CDR1 is DFQATT and CDR2 SNEGSKA (reference sequence). The CDR3 spans 14 residues. This CDR3 reads CSAPFRDTAYEQYF. CDR3 coding DNA: TGCAGTGCTCCATTCCGGGACACCGCCTACGAGCAGTACTTC.

This clonotype was seen repeatedly, ten times or more. The chain carries TRBV29-1 and TRBJ1-2; 7 bases line up with TRBD1. The germline CDR1 and CDR2 sequences are SQVTM and ANQGSEA. The ends lost 6 bases at V and 5 bases at J; junction bases unmatched: 6. The CDR3 is made up of 12 amino acids. The CDR3 spells CSVIDRAYGYTF. CDR3 coding DNA: TGCAGCGTGATAGACAGGGCGTATGGCTACACCTTC.

This clonotype was counted at least ten times. The CDR3 spells CASSPPGAETQYF. DNA for the CDR3: TGTGCCAGCTCACCACCCGGGGCGGAGACCCAGTACTTC. The V gene is TRBV12-3 or TRBV12-4, the J gene TRBJ2-5, with D tentatively TRBD1 or TRBD2 (5 bases each). The V and J ends lost 8 bases and 5 bases respectively, with 15 bases between them. The CDR3 loop spans 13 amino acids.

This clonotype appeared many times. This chain uses TRBV27 with TRBJ2-7; D ambiguous. The CDR3 has 13 residues. Germline CDR1 MNHEY, CDR2 SMNVEV (reference sequence). V was cut by 6 bases and J by 3 bases, with 12 bases left in between. CDR3 sequence: CASSPPLSYEQYF. CDR3 in DNA: TGTGCCAGCAGCCCTCCCCTCAGCTACGAGCAGTACTTC.

The table lists this clonotype with a count of one. This chain links TRBV19 with TRBJ1-1; 8 bases align to TRBD1. Germline V CDR1 and CDR2: LNHDA, SQIVND (reference sequence). V was clipped by 0 bases and J by 1 base; unmatched bases: 13. The CDR3 extends over 19 amino acids. CDR3 region: CASSIDKRAAGGSNTEAFF. CDR3 bases: TGTGCCAGTAGTATAGATAAAAGGGCGGCAGGGGGCTCGAACACTGAAGCTTTCTTT.

The sample holds many counts of this clonotype. The rearrangement joins TRBV12-3 or TRBV12-4 to TRBJ2-2; maybe TRBD2 (5 bases). The CDR3 covers 15 residues. Between the trimmed V and J ends, which lost 3 bases and 5 bases, there was a span of 13 bases. This CDR3 reads CASSFSAGSTGELFF. The DNA for the CDR3 is TGTGCCAGCAGTTTCTCGGCGGGTTCGACCGGGGAGCTGTTTTTT.

This clonotype was counted ten times or more. The genes are TRBV6-5 and TRBJ1-4; D is undetermined. CDR1 and CDR2 from the germline V gene are MNHEY and SVGAGI. Trimming stripped 4 bases from V and 12 bases from J, with 9 bases between. CDR3 length equals 11 residues. For the CDR3, the DNA is TGTGCCAGCAGTTCGGGTGGGGAACTGTTTTTT. This encodes CASSSGGELFF.

In DNA, the CDR3 is TGTGCCAGTAGTATGAGGGTGACAGGATCCGCTTTCTTT. Translating gives CASSMRVTGSAFF. This chain joins TRBV19 and TRBJ1-1; D possibly corresponds to TRBD1 (6 bases). This CDR3 is 13 amino acids long. Trimming removed 3 bases at V and 11 bases at J, with 16 bases between. The germline V gene encodes CDR1 LNHDA and CDR2 SQIVND (reference sequence).

This clonotype was found a few times. The V and J genes are TRBV3-1 and TRBJ2-7, with a tentative D call TRBD2 (5 bases). The V gene lost 5 bases and the J gene lost 6 bases, with 23 bases spanning the gap. CDR3 length: 16 residues. CDR1 and CDR2 from the germline V gene are LGHDT and YNNKEL (reference sequence). The CDR3 DNA sequence: TGTGCCAGCAGCGCGCTGTGGGCGGGTGCTAACCTCGAGCAGTACTTC. It yields the protein CASSALWAGANLEQYF.

The J gene is TRBJ1-4, the V gene TRBV30; no firm D call. The CDR3 consists of 13 residues. Trimming took 1 base from V and 14 from J, leaving 17 bases between them. Germline lookup yields CDR1 GTSNPN and CDR2 SVGIG (reference sequence). The CDR3 region is CAWSGQGLQWLFF. The CDR3 DNA reads TGTGCCTGGAGTGGACAAGGGCTCCAATGGCTGTTTTTT.

The chain uses TRBV3-1 and TRBJ1-1; D possibly corresponds to TRBD1 (5 bases). Trimming removed 5 bases from V and 6 bases from J, with 13 bases in between. Germline loops: CDR1 LGHDT, CDR2 YNNKEL (reference sequence). The CDR3 consists of 13 residues. CDR3 nucleotides: TGTGCCAGCAGCGAGCATGGGGCTGCTGAAGCTTTCTTT. It is translated as CASSEHGAAEAFF.

This clonotype was seen a handful of times. The V gene is TRBV7-2, the J gene TRBJ2-2; D might be TRBD2 (5 bases). Germline-derived CDR1 and CDR2 are SGHTA and FQGNSA. V lost 4 bases to trimming and J lost 4 bases, with 10 bases between them. The CDR3 totals 14 residues. CDR3: CASSSKTSTGELFF. The CDR3 DNA reads as TGTGCCAGCAGCTCGAAAACTAGCACCGGGGAGCTGTTTTTT.

This clonotype was seen repeatedly, ten times or more. The chain has TRBV20-1 and TRBJ2-5; no definite D call. The CDR3 totals 15 residues. Germline V gene lookup returns CDR1 DFQATT and CDR2 SNEGSKA (reference sequence). The germline V and J ends were trimmed by 3 bases and 2 bases, with 16 bases remaining between them. The CDR3: CSASSLLVFQETQYF. The CDR3, as DNA: TGCAGTGCTAGTAGTTTATTGGTGTTTCAAGAGACCCAGTACTTC.

In this sample, this clonotype turned up a few times. The CDR3 DNA follows: TGTGCCAGCGGACGGACAGGGTTCGACGAGCAGTACTTC. The encoded protein is CASGRTGFDEQYF. The rearrangement links TRBV3-1 to TRBJ2-7, with 8 bases identical to TRBD1. The J segment lost 5 bases and the V segment lost 8 bases, leaving 8 bases of the junction unmatched. Germline loops: CDR1 LGHDT, CDR2 YNNKEL (reference sequence). The CDR3 is 13 residues long.

This clonotype was found a few times. This chain joins TRBV29-1 and TRBJ2-3; 8 bases align to TRBD2. This CDR3 is 14 amino acids long. Germline loops: CDR1 SQVTM, CDR2 ANQGSEA. This CDR3 reads CSTTSGRLTDTQYF. The CDR3 nucleotides are TGCAGTACCACTAGCGGACGGCTCACAGATACGCAGTATTTT.

This chain uses TRBV20-1 with TRBJ2-7; D remains ambiguous. This CDR3 is built from 14 residues. CDR1 and CDR2 (germline): DFQATT, SNEGSKA (reference sequence). With 3 bases removed from V and 9 bases from J, the gap between germline ends came to 21 bases. The CDR3 sequence: CSASPSGGKEGQYF. The CDR3 nucleotides read TGCAGTGCTAGCCCCTCTGGTGGGAAGGAAGGGCAGTACTTC.